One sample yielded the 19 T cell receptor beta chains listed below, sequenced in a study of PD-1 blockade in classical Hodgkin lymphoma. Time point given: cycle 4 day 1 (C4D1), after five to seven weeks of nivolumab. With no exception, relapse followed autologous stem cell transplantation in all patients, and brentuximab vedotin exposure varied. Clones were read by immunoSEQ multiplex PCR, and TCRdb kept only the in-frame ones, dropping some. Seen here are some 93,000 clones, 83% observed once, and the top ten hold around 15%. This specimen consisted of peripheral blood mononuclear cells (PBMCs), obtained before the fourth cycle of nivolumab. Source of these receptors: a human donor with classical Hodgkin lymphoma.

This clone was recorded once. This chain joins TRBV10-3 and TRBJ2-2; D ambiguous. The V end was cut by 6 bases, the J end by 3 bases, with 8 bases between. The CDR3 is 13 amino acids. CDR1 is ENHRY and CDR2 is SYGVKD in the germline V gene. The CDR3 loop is CAIRPRDTGELFF. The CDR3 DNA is TGTGCCATCAGACCCCGTGACACCGGGGAGCTGTTTTTT.

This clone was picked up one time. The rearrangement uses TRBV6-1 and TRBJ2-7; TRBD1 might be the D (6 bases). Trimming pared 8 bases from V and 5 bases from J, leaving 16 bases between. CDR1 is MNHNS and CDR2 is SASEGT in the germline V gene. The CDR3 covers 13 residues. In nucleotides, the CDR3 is TGTGCCAGCCACCGAATACAGGGTGACGAGCAGTACTTC. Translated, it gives CASHRIQGDEQYF.

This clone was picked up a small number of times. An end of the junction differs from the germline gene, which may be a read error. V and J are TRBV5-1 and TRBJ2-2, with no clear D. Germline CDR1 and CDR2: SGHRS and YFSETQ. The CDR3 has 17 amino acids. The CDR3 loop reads CASSLRLRTQNTGELFF. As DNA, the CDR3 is TGCGCCAGTAGCTTACGTTTACGAACCCAGAACACCGGGGAGCTGTTTTTT.

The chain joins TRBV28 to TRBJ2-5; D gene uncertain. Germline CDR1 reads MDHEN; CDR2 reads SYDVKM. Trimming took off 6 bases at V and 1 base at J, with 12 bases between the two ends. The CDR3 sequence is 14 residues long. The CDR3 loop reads CASSPGQFQETQYF. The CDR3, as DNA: TGTGCCAGCAGCCCCGGGCAGTTCCAAGAGACCCAGTACTTC.

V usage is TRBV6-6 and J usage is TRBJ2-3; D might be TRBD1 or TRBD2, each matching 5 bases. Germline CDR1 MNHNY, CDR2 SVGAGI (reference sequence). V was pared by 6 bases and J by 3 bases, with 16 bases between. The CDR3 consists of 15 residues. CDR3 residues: CASSLGVRRTDTQYF. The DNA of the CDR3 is TGTGCCAGCAGCCTAGGGGTGCGGAGGACAGATACGCAGTATTTT.

This CDR3 is CASSQGALAGANNEQFF. In DNA, the CDR3 is TGTGCCAGCAGCCAAGGGGCACTAGCGGGAGCTAACAATGAGCAGTTCTTC. The chain has TRBV7-9 and TRBJ2-1; TRBD2 matches 11 bases. CDR3 length: 17 amino acids. After removal of 5 bases from V and 5 bases from J, the junction contained 11 bases not matched to a gene. The V gene's germline CDR1 is SEHNR and CDR2 FQNEAQ (reference sequence).

Here the CDR3 reads CASSGQGNMVSEQFF. The CDR3 region has the DNA TGTGCCAGCTCAGGACAGGGGAATATGGTTAGTGAGCAGTTCTTC. This chain connects TRBV18 to TRBJ2-1; 9 nucleotides agree with TRBD1. V gave up 5 bases and J gave up 9 bases; unmatched junction bases: 11. Per germline, CDR1 KGHSH and CDR2 LQKENI. The CDR3 is 15 residues long.

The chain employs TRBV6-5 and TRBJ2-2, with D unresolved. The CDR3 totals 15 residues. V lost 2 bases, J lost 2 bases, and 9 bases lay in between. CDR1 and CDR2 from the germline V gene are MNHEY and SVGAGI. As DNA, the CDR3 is TGTGCCAGCAGTTACCAGCCGGCAAACACCGGGGAGCTGTTTTTT. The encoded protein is CASSYQPANTGELFF.

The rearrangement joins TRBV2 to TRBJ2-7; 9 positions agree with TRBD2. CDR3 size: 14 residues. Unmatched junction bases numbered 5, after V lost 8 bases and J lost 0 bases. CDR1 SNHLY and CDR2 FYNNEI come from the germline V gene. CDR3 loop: CASVLAGTSYEQYF. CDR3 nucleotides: TGTGCCAGCGTCCTAGCGGGAACCTCCTACGAGCAGTACTTC.

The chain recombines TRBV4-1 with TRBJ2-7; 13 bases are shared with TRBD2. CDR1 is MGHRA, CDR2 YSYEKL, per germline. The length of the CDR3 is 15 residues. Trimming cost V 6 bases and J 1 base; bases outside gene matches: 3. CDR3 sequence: CASRRTSGSSYEQYF. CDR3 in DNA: TGCGCCAGCAGGCGGACTAGCGGGAGTTCCTACGAGCAGTACTTC.

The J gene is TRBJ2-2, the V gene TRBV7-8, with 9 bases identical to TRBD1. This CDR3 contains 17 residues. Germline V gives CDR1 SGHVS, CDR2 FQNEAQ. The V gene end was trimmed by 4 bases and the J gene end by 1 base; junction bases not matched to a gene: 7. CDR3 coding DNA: TGTGCCAGCAGCTACCGTCGGGGACAGGGGAACACCGGGGAGCTGTTTTTT. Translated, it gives CASSYRRGQGNTGELFF.

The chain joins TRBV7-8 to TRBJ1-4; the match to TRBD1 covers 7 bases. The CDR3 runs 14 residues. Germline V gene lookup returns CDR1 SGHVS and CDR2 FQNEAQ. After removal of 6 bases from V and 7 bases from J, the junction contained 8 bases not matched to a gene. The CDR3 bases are TGTGCCAGCAGGCCTACCGGGACAGTTGAAAAACTGTTTTTT. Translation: CASRPTGTVEKLFF.

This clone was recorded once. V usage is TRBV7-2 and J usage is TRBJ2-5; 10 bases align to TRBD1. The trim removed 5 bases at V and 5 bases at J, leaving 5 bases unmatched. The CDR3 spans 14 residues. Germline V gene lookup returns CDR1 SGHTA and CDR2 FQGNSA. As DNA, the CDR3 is TGTGCCAGCAGCCCAACGGGACAGGGGGAGACCCAGTACTTC. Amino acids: CASSPTGQGETQYF.

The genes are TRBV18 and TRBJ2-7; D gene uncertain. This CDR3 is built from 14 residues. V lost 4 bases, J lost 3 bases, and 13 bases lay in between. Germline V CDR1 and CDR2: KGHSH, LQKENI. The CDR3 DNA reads TGTGCCAGCTCACTCCAGTCGGGCGGCTACGAGCAGTACTTC. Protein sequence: CASSLQSGGYEQYF.

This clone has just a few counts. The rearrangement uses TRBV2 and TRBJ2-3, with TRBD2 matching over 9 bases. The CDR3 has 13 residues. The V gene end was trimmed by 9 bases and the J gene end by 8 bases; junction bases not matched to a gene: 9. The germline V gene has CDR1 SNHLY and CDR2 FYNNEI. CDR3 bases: TGTGCCAGAACAGCGGGAGGCGGGCGTACGCAGTATTTT. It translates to CARTAGGGRTQYF.

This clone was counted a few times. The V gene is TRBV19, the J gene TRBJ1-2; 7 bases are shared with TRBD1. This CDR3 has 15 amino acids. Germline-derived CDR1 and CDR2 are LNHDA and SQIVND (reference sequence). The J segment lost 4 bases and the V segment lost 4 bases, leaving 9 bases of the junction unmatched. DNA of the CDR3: TGTGCCAGTAGTACCGACAGGGTTCGTGGCTATGGCTACACCTTC. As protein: CASSTDRVRGYGYTF.

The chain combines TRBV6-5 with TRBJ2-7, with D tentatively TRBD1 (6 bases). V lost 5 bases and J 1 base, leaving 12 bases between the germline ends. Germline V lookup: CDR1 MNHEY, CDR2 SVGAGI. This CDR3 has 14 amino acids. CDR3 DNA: TGTGCCAGCAGTCAGAGGGGGTTTTCCTACGAGCAGTACTTC. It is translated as CASSQRGFSYEQYF.

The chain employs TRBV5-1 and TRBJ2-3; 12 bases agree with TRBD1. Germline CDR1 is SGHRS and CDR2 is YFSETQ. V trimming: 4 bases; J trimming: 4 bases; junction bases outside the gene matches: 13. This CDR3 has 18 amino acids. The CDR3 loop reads CASSPGGGGTGGSDTQYF. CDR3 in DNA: TGCGCCAGCAGCCCGGGAGGAGGCGGGACAGGGGGCTCAGATACGCAGTATTTT. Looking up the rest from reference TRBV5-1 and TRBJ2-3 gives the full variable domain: KAGVTQTPRYLIKTRGQQVTLSCSPISGHRSVSWYQQTPGQGLQFLFEYFSETQRNKGNFPGRFSGRQFSNSRSEMNVSTLELGDSALYLCASSPGGGGTGGSDTQYFGPGTRLTVL.

CDR3 in DNA: TGTGCCAGCAGTGCACCGGACACGTCGTACGAGCAGTACTTC. It specifies CASSAPDTSYEQYF. This chain links TRBV27 with TRBJ2-7; perhaps TRBD1 as D (5 bases). V was shortened by 5 bases and J by 4 bases, with 15 bases between the two germline ends. This CDR3 is 14 amino acids long. The V gene's germline CDR1 is MNHEY and CDR2 SMNVEV (reference sequence).